This TCR beta chain comes out of a study of T cells in severe cutaneous drug reactions (dated by TCRdb to between 2018 and 2021). As for the study more broadly: Patients were recruited between about 2011 and 2019 from Taiwan, Thailand and a European registry network. Blister fluids/cells, PBMC and other biological samples were taken from patients in the acute stage or the recovery stage. Bulk TCR sequencing was combined with single-cell sequencing, quantitative PCR validation, functional assays and transgenic mouse experiments. Enrollment was limited to patients whose SJS/TEN or DRESS diagnosis was probable or definite according to RegiSCAR criteria. Libraries used iRepertoire multiplex PCR; authors cited a comparison showing similar capture of abundant clonotypes across iRepertoire and 5' RACE methods with or without UMI. Assignment of the culprit drug relied on both the Naranjo algorithm and the ALDEN drug causality algorithm. The investigation overall reported the following: A public TCRbeta CDR3, present at a mean of around 15% in all seven CBZ-SJS/TEN blister samples, was undetectable or scarce in PBMC from tolerant controls and healthy donors. Whether the public TCR generalizes to SJS/TEN caused by other drugs was noted by the authors as still needing further study. A strong increase in TRBV12-4 usage was observed in CBZ-SJS/TEN patients, with averages of about 32% in blister cells and roughly 5% in PBMC.

Sequencing was performed on donors who were patients with carbamazepine-induced Stevens-Johnson syndrome or toxic epidermal necrolysis (CBZ-SJS/TEN). Next-generation sequencing was used to profile the T cell receptor repertoires of patients with drug-induced severe cutaneous adverse reactions in a search for drug-specific clonotypes. The RNA was isolated from either blister cells of skin lesions or peripheral blood mononuclear cells. The CDR3 goes from the cysteine to the phenylalanine over 14 residues. This entry has no DNA. CDR1 and CDR2 (MDHEN, SYDVKM) derive from the germline V gene. For both bulk and single-cell sequencing, libraries were prepared with the iRepertoire multiplex PCR system using TCR subtype-specific primers. Multiplex PCR using primers aimed at the V, D and J gene regions produced the bulk TCR beta libraries. Approximately 90-550 ng of RNA per sample was used as input for bulk TCR library preparation. An Illumina MiSeq was used to sequence the bulk TCR beta amplicons. The paper's processing steps were these. Sample misassignments and low-quality sequencing reads were removed through quality control steps. CDR3 was defined as the amino acids between the V-gene Y[YFLI]C motif and the J-segment [FW]GXGT motif. CDR3 clonotypes and TRBV and TRBJ gene assignments were based on the IMGT database. For each sample, TRBV expression was normalized against the mean for the same gene in PBMC from more than 40 healthy donors. After reprocessing by TCRdb, each CDR3 protein sequence is one entry, and no DNA is given. The V and J calls here are based on TCRdb, not the publication. In this sample's table one finds some 1,200 distinct CDR3 sequences. Around a fifth of the sample is in the top ten clones.

A count is missing, but by frequency this clonotype is large (0.1 to 1%). Its antigen target is currently unknown. Sequencing input: cells from a skin blister. Per the publication, the cell subset or site label means: unsorted cells from skin lesion blisters. The sequence was collected from a human donor with Stevens-Johnson syndrome, a severe cutaneous drug reaction. The chain uses TRBV28 and TRBJ2-3; lacking DNA, the TRBD2 call made by TCRdb goes unchecked. The CDR3 sequence is CASSFLQGTDTQYF.